These 27 T cell receptor beta chains originate from one sample sequenced in a study of patients and donors after allogeneic stem cell transplantation. TCRdb reprocessed the RT-PCR reads with MiXCR, giving one entry per CDR3 protein. In the table there are about 24,000 distinct CDR3 sequences, about 30% of which are singletons. Material for sequencing was blood, either unsorted or a sorted T cell fraction (not recorded which). The receptors derive from a human donor who was either an allogeneic HSCT recipient or a stem cell or donor lymphocyte infusion donor (not recorded which). It is not recorded whose cells these are; they may come from a transplant donor.

This clonotype showed up just a few times. The CDR3 sequence: CASSLAGTPNYGYTF. The DNA of the CDR3 is TGTGCCAGCAGCTTGGCCGGGACTCCTAACTATGGCTACACCTTC. This chain connects TRBV5-8 to TRBJ1-2, with D tentatively TRBD1 (5 bases). Germline lookup yields CDR1 SGHTS and CDR2 YDEGEE. V lost 0 bases, J lost 0 bases, and 9 bases lay in between. The CDR3 length is 15 residues.

The J gene is TRBJ2-2, the V gene TRBV12-3 or TRBV12-4; D remains unclear. Trimming pared 5 bases from V and 2 bases from J, leaving 6 bases between. The CDR3 length is 13 residues. The CDR3 sequence: CASSLHNTGELFF. CDR3 sequence (DNA): TGTGCCAGCAGTCTACACAACACCGGGGAGCTGTTTTTT.

This clonotype was seen a few times. This chain links TRBV28 with TRBJ1-1; maybe TRBD1 (6 bases). From germline, CDR1 is MDHEN and CDR2 SYDVKM. V was cut by 6 bases and J by 1 base, with 15 bases left in between. The CDR3 runs to 15 residues. In DNA, the CDR3 is TGTGCCAGCAGATCCGACAGGTCGTGGAACACTGAAGCTTTCTTT. This encodes CASRSDRSWNTEAFF.

This clonotype was seen only a few times. The V gene is TRBV6-5, the J gene TRBJ1-4; perhaps TRBD1 as D (6 bases). CDR3 length equals 15 residues. From germline, CDR1 is MNHEY and CDR2 SVGAGI. The ends were cut back, 2 bases at V and 0 bases at J, with 7 bases in the middle. The chain's CDR3 is CASSYRGSTNEKLFF. In DNA, the CDR3 is TGTGCCAGCAGTTACAGGGGGTCAACTAATGAAAAACTGTTTTTT.

In its sample, this clonotype was seen a few times. The rearrangement joins TRBV7-9 to TRBJ2-7; 7 nucleotides match TRBD2. This CDR3 region has 13 residues. Germline-derived CDR1 and CDR2 are SEHNR and FQNEAQ (reference sequence). After removal of 8 bases from V and 0 bases from J, the junction contained 4 bases not matched to a gene. The CDR3 is CASESGTSYEQYV. Here the CDR3 DNA reads TGTGCCAGCGAGAGCGGGACCTCCTACGAGCAGTACGTC.

This clonotype appeared many times. The V gene is TRBV6-5, the J gene TRBJ1-3; possibly TRBD1 for D (6 bases). Germline values: CDR1 MNHEY, CDR2 SVGAGI. Trimming shortened V by 6 bases and J by 4 bases, and 13 bases separated the two germline ends. The CDR3 consists of 14 residues. The CDR3 region is CASSRTGPGNTIYF. The CDR3 bases are TGTGCCAGCAGCCGAACAGGGCCCGGAAACACCATATATTTT.

V gene TRBV15 combines with J gene TRBJ1-1; 7 nucleotides agree with TRBD1. Germline CDR1 is LNHNV and CDR2 is YYDKDF (reference sequence). This CDR3 spans 14 amino acids. V dropped 3 bases and J dropped 3; count of bases not matched to a gene: 4. CDR3 sequence: CATSSGTGDTEAFF. The DNA for the CDR3 is TGTGCCACCAGCAGCGGAACAGGGGACACTGAAGCTTTCTTT.

This rearrangement joins TRBV5-1 to TRBJ2-1; possible D gene TRBD2, 5 bases. This CDR3 region has 15 residues. V was shortened by 3 bases and J by 0 bases, with 10 bases between the two germline ends. The germline gives CDR1 SGHRS, CDR2 YFSETQ. In DNA form, the CDR3 reads TGCGCCAGCAGCTACGGACTCGGCTCCTACAATGAGCAGTTCTTC. Its translation: CASSYGLGSYNEQFF.

The J gene is TRBJ1-1, the V gene TRBV20-1; the match to TRBD1 covers 8 bases. Germline CDR1 DFQATT, CDR2 SNEGSKA (reference sequence). Trimming at V came to 4 bases and at J to 4 bases, leaving 2 bases not matched to a gene. CDR3 length: 12 residues. This chain's CDR3 is CSANRGSTEAFF. Written as DNA, the CDR3 is TGCAGTGCTAACAGGGGGTCCACTGAAGCTTTCTTT.

V gene TRBV7-2 combines with J gene TRBJ2-1; D might be TRBD2 (5 bases). The V and J ends lost 0 bases and 7 bases respectively, with 16 bases between them. Germline V gene lookup returns CDR1 SGHTA and CDR2 FQGNSA. CDR3 size: 16 residues. The CDR3 sequence is CASSLARALRLNEQFF. The CDR3 DNA is TGTGCCAGCAGCTTAGCGCGGGCCCTACGCCTGAATGAGCAGTTCTTC.

This clonotype counts as medium-sized. The V and J genes are TRBV7-8 and TRBJ1-2; TRBD1 matches at 7 bases. After removal of 2 bases from V and 7 bases from J, the junction contained 10 bases not matched to a gene. The CDR3 covers 15 residues. Per germline, CDR1 SGHVS and CDR2 FQNEAQ. The CDR3 sequence is CASSLYETGYSGYTF. The CDR3 region has the DNA TGTGCCAGCAGCTTATACGAGACAGGGTATTCTGGCTACACCTTC.

This clonotype was observed a few times. V and J are TRBV20-1 and TRBJ1-1, with D uncertain. V was cut by 6 bases and J by 0 bases, with 14 bases left in between. The CDR3 extends over 14 amino acids. Germline V CDR1 and CDR2: DFQATT, SNEGSKA (reference sequence). The CDR3 DNA is TGCAGTGCGGGGTCGGAATCTGTGAACACTGAAGCTTTCTTT. Protein: CSAGSESVNTEAFF.

This clonotype was observed a handful of times. The V call is TRBV5-5, the J call TRBJ1-1; 7 bases align to TRBD1. Germline lookup yields CDR1 SGHKS and CDR2 YYEKEE (reference sequence). V gave up 0 bases and J gave up 5 bases; unmatched junction bases: 4. The CDR3 is 14 residues long. The CDR3 region has the DNA TGTGCCAGCAGCTTGGAACAGGGGAGGACTGAAGCTTTCTTT. It yields the protein CASSLEQGRTEAFF.

V usage is TRBV5-6 and J usage is TRBJ1-1; a weak D match, TRBD1 (6 bases). Germline V CDR1 and CDR2: SGHDT, YYEEEE. V shed 4 bases and J shed 4 bases, with 14 bases lying between them. The CDR3 is made up of 14 amino acids. In DNA form, the CDR3 reads TGTGCCAGCAGCCTCGGACAGTGGGGCACTGAAGCTTTCTTT. Translating gives CASSLGQWGTEAFF.

The chain combines TRBV20-1 with TRBJ1-1, with D possibly matching TRBD1 (5 bases). Looked up from germline, CDR1 is DFQATT and CDR2 is SNEGSKA (reference sequence). Deletions cut 5 bases from V and 0 bases from J, with 10 bases between. The CDR3 runs 13 residues. CDR3 region: CSALQVMNTEAFF. DNA of the CDR3: TGCAGTGCTCTACAGGTCATGAACACTGAAGCTTTCTTT.

This clonotype qualifies as medium-sized. The chain employs TRBV5-1 and TRBJ1-3; a possible D gene is TRBD1 (6 bases). V lost 2 bases and J 1 base, leaving 10 bases between the germline ends. This CDR3 has 15 residues. Per the germline V gene, CDR1 is SGHRS and CDR2 is YFSETQ. The CDR3 DNA reads as TGCGCCAGCAGCTTTAACGGACAGTCTGGAAACACCATATATTTT. This sequence encodes CASSFNGQSGNTIYF.

This clonotype was detected only a few times. As DNA, the CDR3 is TGTGCCAGCAGTTACGTGACACCATCACCCCTCCACTTT. The encoded protein is CASSYVTPSPLHF. This sequence joins TRBV6-6 and TRBJ1-6; D not resolved. This CDR3 is built from 13 residues. V lost 2 bases and J 10 bases, leaving 9 bases between the germline ends. CDR1 and CDR2 (germline): MNHNY, SVGAGI (reference sequence).

The J gene is TRBJ2-3, the V gene TRBV24-1; tentatively, D is TRBD2 (6 bases). CDR1 and CDR2 (germline): KGHDR, SFDVKD. The CDR3 extends over 14 amino acids. V lost 5 bases, J lost 4 bases, and 12 bases lay in between. The CDR3 DNA follows: TGTGCCACCAGTGTGGCTAGCGACGCAGATACGCAGTATTTT. It is translated as CATSVASDADTQYF.

This clonotype was found a few times. This chain links TRBV7-2 with TRBJ2-3; 10 bases fit TRBD2. The trim removed 5 bases at V and 0 bases at J, leaving 11 bases unmatched. Germline lookup yields CDR1 SGHTA and CDR2 FQGNSA. There are 18 residues in the CDR3. In DNA form, the CDR3 reads TGTGCCAGCAGCGCAAATCCACAGCGGGGGGGTAGCACAGATACGCAGTATTTT. Encoded protein: CASSANPQRGGSTDTQYF.

The V and J genes are TRBV30 and TRBJ2-1, with D perhaps matching TRBD1 (6 bases). This CDR3 spans 11 amino acids. Trimming shortened V by 4 bases and J by 9 bases, and 10 bases separated the two germline ends. Germline V lookup: CDR1 GTSNPN, CDR2 SVGIG (reference sequence). CDR3 amino acids: CAWTSGVEQFF. The CDR3 region has the DNA TGTGCCTGGACTTCAGGGGTTGAGCAGTTCTTC.

The rearrangement uses TRBV20-1 and TRBJ2-1; D is unresolved. CDR1 is DFQATT and CDR2 is SNEGSKA in the germline V gene (reference sequence). The CDR3 length is 14 residues. The ends were cut back, 7 bases at V and 0 bases at J, with 13 bases in the middle. CDR3 bases: TGCAGTGTGAAGCGAGCTCCCTCCTACAATGAGCAGTTCTTC. Amino acid sequence: CSVKRAPSYNEQFF.

This clonotype came up a few times. V is TRBV6-5 and J is TRBJ1-2; 7 bases fit TRBD1. The V gene end was trimmed by 4 bases and the J gene end by 4 bases; junction bases not matched to a gene: 3. Germline loops: CDR1 MNHEY, CDR2 SVGAGI. The CDR3 runs to 13 residues. The CDR3 DNA reads TGTGCCAGCAGTTCGGACAGGTTCTATGGCTACACCTTC. Encoded protein: CASSSDRFYGYTF.

This clonotype occurred a few times. This chain connects TRBV20-1 to TRBJ1-6; TRBD1 aligns across 9 bases. From germline, CDR1 is DFQATT and CDR2 SNEGSKA (reference sequence). The CDR3 extends over 13 amino acids. Germline trimming cut 8 bases from V and 6 bases from J; bases unmatched to any gene: 5. Here the CDR3 reads CSMPGQGNSPLHF. CDR3 sequence (DNA): TGCAGTATGCCGGGACAGGGTAATTCACCCCTCCACTTT.

This clonotype was recorded only once. The chain recombines TRBV9 with TRBJ1-1; TRBD1 aligns across 10 bases. The V gene's germline CDR1 is SGDLS and CDR2 YYNGEE. After removal of 2 bases from V and 3 bases from J, the junction contained 4 bases not matched to a gene. CDR3 length: 15 residues. The DNA for the CDR3 is TGTGCCAGCAGCGTTGGGACAGGGGTTCACACTGAAGCTTTCTTT. Translated, it gives CASSVGTGVHTEAFF.

This chain uses TRBV29-1 with TRBJ1-1; D unresolved. The length of the CDR3 is 12 residues. V was clipped by 4 bases and J by 4 bases, with 10 bases between them. CDR1 and CDR2 from the germline V gene are SQVTM and ANQGSEA. CDR3 residues: CSVAARVTEAFF. As DNA, the CDR3 is TGCAGCGTTGCGGCGCGGGTCACTGAAGCTTTCTTT.

This clonotype was counted a few times. The rearrangement joins TRBV6-5 to TRBJ2-2; TRBD1 agrees at 7 bases. Germline lookup yields CDR1 MNHEY and CDR2 SVGAGI. The CDR3 spans 15 residues. V gave up 7 bases and J gave up 3 bases; unmatched junction bases: 8. The CDR3 reads CASKTGVWDTGELFF. CDR3 nucleotide sequence: TGTGCCAGCAAAACAGGGGTGTGGGACACCGGGGAGCTGTTTTTT.

This clonotype was found a few times. V usage is TRBV7-9 and J usage is TRBJ2-7; TRBD1 agrees at 10 bases. Germline V CDR1 and CDR2: SEHNR, FQNEAQ (reference sequence). Trimming took 5 bases from V and 5 from J; bases not matched to a gene: 6. CDR3 size: 14 residues. CDR3 DNA sequence: TGTGCCAGCAGCGGGACAGGGGCCAGGAACGAGCAGTACTTC. It encodes CASSGTGARNEQYF. Filled out from reference TRBV7-9 and TRBJ2-7, the complete variable domain reads DTGVSQNPRHKITKRGQNVTFRCDPISEHNRLYWYRQTLGQGPEFLTYFQNEAQLEKSRLLSDRFSAERPKGSFSTLEIQRTEQGDSAMYLCASSGTGARNEQYFGPGTRLTVT.